The 6 T cell receptor beta chains given below trace back to one sample, sequenced in a study of shared clonotypes between healthy human individuals. The method was immunoSEQ multiplex PCR; TCRdb's version includes in-frame clones alone and lacks a portion of them. The profile covers 1,500,000 or so clones, with roughly 95% appearing a single time and roughly 1.2% taken by the ten largest. Sequencing was performed on naive CD4+ T cells sorted from blood. Described subset: CD45RA+ positively selected. The receptors were sampled from a man aged 25 to 45 in good health.

The V and J genes are TRBV7-9 and TRBJ1-1, with 7 bases lining up with TRBD1. The CDR3 is 15 residues long. Trimming cost V 5 bases and J 3 bases; bases outside gene matches: 9. Germline V lookup: CDR1 SEHNR, CDR2 FQNEAQ (reference sequence). CDR3 in amino acids: CASSRGGAGDTEAFF. DNA of the CDR3: TGTGCCAGCAGCAGAGGGGGCGCCGGGGACACTGAAGCTTTCTTT.

The V gene is TRBV7-2, the J gene TRBJ1-5, with unresolved D. V gave up 2 bases and J gave up 0 bases, with 14 bases separating them. This CDR3 is 17 amino acids long. CDR1 SGHTA and CDR2 FQGNSA come from the germline V gene. CDR3 nucleotides: TGTGCCAGCAGCTTACTGGCAACAACCCATAGCAATCAGCCCCAGCATTTT. This codes for CASSLLATTHSNQPQHF.

V is TRBV10-3 and J is TRBJ1-5; D unresolved. Germline values: CDR1 ENHRY, CDR2 SYGVKD. The V end was cut by 2 bases, the J end by 6 bases, with 14 bases between. The length of the CDR3 is 15 residues. CDR3 sequence (DNA): TGTGCCATCAGTGAGCAAAGGGAGGGCACTCAGCCCCAGCATTTT. Amino acid sequence: CAISEQREGTQPQHF.

The J gene is TRBJ2-7, the V gene TRBV7-9; perhaps TRBD1 as D (6 bases). Germline V gene data show CDR1 as SEHNR and CDR2 as FQNEAQ (reference sequence). With 3 bases removed from V and 7 bases from J, the gap between germline ends came to 16 bases. There are 14 residues in the CDR3. CDR3 sequence reads: CASSFPDRVAEQYF. The CDR3 DNA is TGTGCCAGCAGCTTCCCGGACAGAGTAGCGGAGCAGTACTTC.

The V and J genes are TRBV2 and TRBJ2-5; TRBD1 matches 10 bases. CDR3 size: 16 residues. The germline V gene has CDR1 SNHLY and CDR2 FYNNEI. V shed 8 bases and J 7 bases; nucleotides not matched to a gene: 16. CDR3 in amino acids: CASSTGLGTGDGTQYF. The DNA for the CDR3 is TGTGCCAGCTCTACAGGCCTCGGGACAGGGGATGGGACCCAGTACTTC.

V and J are TRBV7-9 and TRBJ2-3; 7 bases map to TRBD2. The germline V gene has CDR1 SEHNR and CDR2 FQNEAQ (reference sequence). There are 15 residues in the CDR3. V trimming: 2 bases; J trimming: 3 bases; junction bases outside the gene matches: 5. The CDR3 here is CASSLRGGVTDTQYF. The CDR3 DNA reads TGTGCCAGCAGCTTAAGGGGAGGGGTGACAGATACGCAGTATTTT.